Shown below are 10 T cell receptor beta chains from a single sample sequenced in a study of T-cell memory formation after mild COVID-19. TCRdb fed the 5' RACE reads into MiXCR, producing one record per CDR3 protein. Here the sample spans approximately 250,000 distinct CDR3 sequences, about 17% being singletons. Sequencing was carried out using PBMCs or a T cell subset sorted from them (not recorded which). The receptors were gathered from a man aged 18-30 years who had mild COVID-19 (a few samples of this study predate the infection). Cell type and time point are not known.

There are a few counts of this clonotype. The V gene is TRBV12-3 or TRBV12-4, the J gene TRBJ2-2; no clear D gene. Between the trimmed V and J ends, which lost 2 bases and 4 bases, there was a span of 14 bases. CDR3 size: 16 residues. This CDR3 reads CASSLPGISSTGELFF. CDR3 bases: TGTGCCAGCAGTTTACCCGGTATTTCGAGCACCGGGGAGCTGTTTTTT.

In this sample, this clonotype turned up a few times. The CDR3 nucleotides read TGCGCCAGCAGCCAAGCGGAGAACAGGGATACGCAGTATTTT. Translating gives CASSQAENRDTQYF. The gene calls are TRBV4-3 and TRBJ2-3, with TRBD1 as a possible D gene (5 bases). Per the germline V gene, CDR1 is LGHNA and CDR2 is YSLEER. This CDR3 is built from 14 residues. Trimming pared 1 base from V and 6 bases from J, leaving 11 bases between.

Only a few counts were recorded for this clonotype. The chain has TRBV4-2 and TRBJ2-6; weak D call: TRBD1 (6 bases). The CDR3 has 18 residues. Germline-derived CDR1 and CDR2 are LGHNA and YNFKEQ. V gave up 2 bases and J gave up 0 bases, with 14 bases separating them. The CDR3 DNA follows: TGTGCCAGCAGCCAATCGGGCAGGGGAAACTCTGGGGCCAACGTCCTGACTTTC. This translates into CASSQSGRGNSGANVLTF.

The V gene is TRBV29-1, the J gene TRBJ1-4; D is uncertain. The germline V gene has CDR1 SQVTM and CDR2 ANQGSEA. Trimming took off 6 bases at V and 8 bases at J, with 13 bases between the two ends. The CDR3 runs to 12 residues. For the CDR3, the DNA is TGCAGCGTGGGCAGACAAAGGGAAAAACTGTTTTTT. Its protein is CSVGRQREKLFF.

The sample holds many counts of this clonotype. The chain couples TRBV3-1 to TRBJ1-3; TRBD1 is a possible D gene (6 bases). Germline lookup yields CDR1 LGHDT and CDR2 YNNKEL (reference sequence). Deletions cut 6 bases from V and 4 bases from J, with 16 bases between. CDR3 length: 15 residues. The CDR3 DNA reads as TGTGCCAGCAGTGCATACAGGGACGGCGGAAACACCATATATTTT. Translated, it gives CASSAYRDGGNTIYF.

The CDR3 here is CASSIGYGTGSANEQFF. The CDR3 DNA sequence: TGTGCCAGCAGTATTGGATATGGGACAGGGAGCGCCAATGAGCAGTTCTTC. The rearrangement links TRBV6-2 or TRBV6-3 to TRBJ2-1; 9 nucleotides match TRBD1. CDR3 size: 17 residues. CDR1 is MNHEY, CDR2 SVGEGT, per germline. The trim removed 5 bases at V and 6 bases at J, leaving 14 bases unmatched.

This clonotype was counted a few times. CDR3 protein: CASSYVRVREAFF. In DNA, the CDR3 is TGTGCCAGCAGTTACGTCCGGGTAAGGGAAGCTTTCTTT. The V call is TRBV6-5, the J call TRBJ1-1; D not resolved. Germline loops: CDR1 MNHEY, CDR2 SVGAGI. The CDR3 totals 13 residues. Between the trimmed V and J ends, which lost 2 bases and 8 bases, there was a span of 12 bases.

A few counts support this clonotype. The rearrangement joins TRBV6-2 or TRBV6-3 to TRBJ2-2, with 9 bases matching TRBD2. V trimming: 2 bases; J trimming: 2 bases; junction bases outside the gene matches: 9. Germline V gene sequence: CDR1 MNHEY, CDR2 SVGEGT. This CDR3 region has 18 residues. CDR3 coding DNA: TGTGCCAGCAGTTACGAGCTAGCGGGGAATACCAACACCGGGGAGCTGTTTTTT. This encodes CASSYELAGNTNTGELFF.

V gene TRBV15 combines with J gene TRBJ2-5, with a tentative D call TRBD1 (6 bases). Per the germline V gene, CDR1 is LNHNV and CDR2 is YYDKDF (reference sequence). V was clipped by 0 bases and J by 3 bases, with 8 bases between them. The CDR3 runs 14 residues. CDR3 nucleotide sequence: TGTGCCACCAGCAGAGAGGACAGAAAAGAGACCCAGTACTTC. It yields the protein CATSREDRKETQYF.

The chain carries TRBV20-1 and TRBJ1-2; the match to TRBD1 covers 7 bases. In germline, CDR1 is DFQATT, CDR2 SNEGSKA (reference sequence). This CDR3 has 12 residues. V lost 3 bases, J lost 6 bases, and 4 bases stayed unmatched. This CDR3 is CSASRDRDGYTF. The CDR3 DNA sequence: TGCAGTGCTAGTCGGGACAGAGATGGCTACACCTTC.